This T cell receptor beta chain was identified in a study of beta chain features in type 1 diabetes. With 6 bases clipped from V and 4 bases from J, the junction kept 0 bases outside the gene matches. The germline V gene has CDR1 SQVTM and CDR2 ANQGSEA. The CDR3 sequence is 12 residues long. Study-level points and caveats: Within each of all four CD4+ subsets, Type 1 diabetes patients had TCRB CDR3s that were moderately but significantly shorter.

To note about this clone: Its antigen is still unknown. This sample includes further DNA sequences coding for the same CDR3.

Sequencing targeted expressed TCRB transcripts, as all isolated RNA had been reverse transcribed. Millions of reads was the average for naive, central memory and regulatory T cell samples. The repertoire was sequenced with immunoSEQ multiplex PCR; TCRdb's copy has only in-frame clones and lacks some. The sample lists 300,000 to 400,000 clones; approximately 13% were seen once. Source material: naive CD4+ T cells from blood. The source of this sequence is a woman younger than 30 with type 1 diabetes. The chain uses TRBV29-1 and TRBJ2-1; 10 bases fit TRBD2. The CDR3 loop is CSVTSGYNEQFF. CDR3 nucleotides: TGCAGCGTGACTAGCGGGTACAATGAGCAGTTCTTC.